Listed below are T cell receptor beta chains from one sample, sequenced in a study of control samples from healthy donors and cancer patients. Libraries were prepared by immunoSEQ multiplex PCR; TCRdb keeps only in-frame clonotypes and omits some of them. This sample has about 54,000 clones; approximately 95% occur once, and the top ten carry around 1.9%. The sequenced sample was blood. These receptors were obtained from a woman in her 30s in good health. Each CDR3 is given with its conserved first and last residue. Fields, in order: CDR3 DNA, CDR3 protein, J gene, D gene, V gene, clone size. The D gene is left open where the match is weak. Not every row has a clone size; where given, it reads once, few, many or a size class.

cdr3_nt: TGCGCCAGCAGCCACGAAGGACGGACGAACACTGAAGCTTTCTTT; cdr3_aa: CASSHEGRTNTEAFF; j_call: TRBJ1-1; d_call: -; v_call: TRBV4-1; clone_size: -
cdr3_nt: TGTGCCAGCAGCTTAGAGCGGTTCACAGATACGCAGTATTTT; cdr3_aa: CASSLERFTDTQYF; j_call: TRBJ2-3; d_call: -; v_call: TRBV5-5; clone_size: once
cdr3_nt: TGTGCCAGCAGTGAAGAGGCTCTGAACACCGGGGAGCTGTTTTTT; cdr3_aa: CASSEEALNTGELFF; j_call: TRBJ2-2; d_call: -; v_call: TRBV6-1; clone_size: -
cdr3_nt: TGCGCCAGCAGTCCGGACAGGGGAAGCAATCAGCCCCAGCATTTT; cdr3_aa: CASSPDRGSNQPQHF; j_call: TRBJ1-5; d_call: TRBD1; v_call: TRBV4-1; clone_size: -
cdr3_nt: TGTGCCAGCAGTGACTCGACAGGGAATCCCAATGAGCAGTTCTTC; cdr3_aa: CASSDSTGNPNEQFF; j_call: TRBJ2-1; d_call: TRBD1; v_call: TRBV6-4; clone_size: -
cdr3_nt: TGTGCCAGTAGTATAGTAAACAACAATCAGCCCCAGCATTTT; cdr3_aa: CASSIVNNNQPQHF; j_call: TRBJ1-5; d_call: -; v_call: TRBV19; clone_size: -
cdr3_nt: TGCGCCAGCCGAACAAATAAAAACAGGGGCAGCTATGGCTACACCTTC; cdr3_aa: CASRTNKNRGSYGYTF; j_call: TRBJ1-2; d_call: TRBD1; v_call: TRBV10-2; clone_size: -
cdr3_nt: TGTGCCAGCAGCTTATATGTCCCTTTCGGGTCTAGGGCGCAGTATTTT; cdr3_aa: CASSLYVPFGSRAQYF; j_call: TRBJ2-3; d_call: -; v_call: TRBV7-8; clone_size: -
cdr3_nt: TGTGCCAGCAGCTTAGCCTTTGGACTAGCAATGAGGAGGGAGACCCAGTACTTC; cdr3_aa: CASSLAFGLAMRRETQYF; j_call: TRBJ2-5; d_call: TRBD2; v_call: TRBV11-2; clone_size: -
cdr3_nt: TGTGCCAGCAGCTTGGGGGGTTCCTACAATGAGCAGTTCTTC; cdr3_aa: CASSLGGSYNEQFF; j_call: TRBJ2-1; d_call: -; v_call: TRBV5-5; clone_size: -
cdr3_nt: TGTGCCAGCAGCCCCTGCCCGGGGGGCACTGAAGCTTTCTTT; cdr3_aa: CASSPCPGGTEAFF; j_call: TRBJ1-1; d_call: -; v_call: TRBV21-1; clone_size: -
cdr3_nt: TGTGCCAGCATTGTGAGCTCTGGGGCCAACGTCCTGACTTTC; cdr3_aa: CASIVSSGANVLTF; j_call: TRBJ2-6; d_call: -; v_call: TRBV19; clone_size: -
cdr3_nt: TGTGCCAGCAGGACAGATTTTTACAATGAGCAGTTCTTC; cdr3_aa: CASRTDFYNEQFF; j_call: TRBJ2-1; d_call: -; v_call: TRBV25-1; clone_size: -
cdr3_nt: TGTGCCAGCAGCGTAGATCGGGAGATCGATGAGCAGTTCTTC; cdr3_aa: CASSVDREIDEQFF; j_call: TRBJ2-1; d_call: -; v_call: TRBV9; clone_size: -
cdr3_nt: TGTGCCAGCAGCTTAGAAACAGGGGAGAATTCACCCCTCCACTTT; cdr3_aa: CASSLETGENSPLHF; j_call: TRBJ1-6; d_call: TRBD1; v_call: TRBV7-8; clone_size: -
cdr3_nt: TGCGCCAGCAGCTTTGAGCTATCAGCGGGAGGACCGTACAATGAGCAGTTCTTC; cdr3_aa: CASSFELSAGGPYNEQFF; j_call: TRBJ2-1; d_call: TRBD2; v_call: TRBV5-1; clone_size: -
cdr3_nt: TGTGCCAGCACCCTCAGCTATGGCTACACCTTC; cdr3_aa: CASTLSYGYTF; j_call: TRBJ1-2; d_call: -; v_call: TRBV4-2; clone_size: -
cdr3_nt: TGTGCCAGCAGTCCGATGTTGGGGGGATTGAACACTGAAGCTTTCTTT; cdr3_aa: CASSPMLGGLNTEAFF; j_call: TRBJ1-1; d_call: -; v_call: TRBV28; clone_size: -
cdr3_nt: TGTGCCAGCAGCCATCAGGGGCCCAATTCACCCCTCCACTTT; cdr3_aa: CASSHQGPNSPLHF; j_call: TRBJ1-6; d_call: -; v_call: TRBV7-3; clone_size: -
cdr3_nt: TGTGCCAGCAGCGGGGACCTCATGAACACTGAAGCTTTCTTT; cdr3_aa: CASSGDLMNTEAFF; j_call: TRBJ1-1; d_call: -; v_call: TRBV3-1/TRBV3-2; clone_size: -
cdr3_nt: TGTGCCACCAGTGACAGGGGCCAGCCCCAGCATTTT; cdr3_aa: CATSDRGQPQHF; j_call: TRBJ1-5; d_call: -; v_call: TRBV24-1; clone_size: -
cdr3_nt: TGTGCCAGCAGCTTAATGTCGGCTGGGGATGAAAAACTGTTTTTT; cdr3_aa: CASSLMSAGDEKLFF; j_call: TRBJ1-4; d_call: -; v_call: TRBV7-9; clone_size: -
cdr3_nt: TGTGCCAGCAGCTTGATGTTGCTAGCGGGAGCCAATGAGCAGTTCTTC; cdr3_aa: CASSLMLLAGANEQFF; j_call: TRBJ2-1; d_call: TRBD2; v_call: TRBV7-6; clone_size: -
cdr3_nt: TGTGCCAGCAGCGTAGGGCTAGCGGAAACCGGCGACCTGACCCAGTACTTC; cdr3_aa: CASSVGLAETGDLTQYF; j_call: TRBJ2-5; d_call: TRBD2; v_call: TRBV9; clone_size: -
cdr3_nt: TGTGCCAGTAGTATAGGAGGAGACAGGGGTCGGCCCCAGCATTTT; cdr3_aa: CASSIGGDRGRPQHF; j_call: TRBJ1-5; d_call: TRBD1; v_call: TRBV19; clone_size: -
cdr3_nt: TGTGCCATCAGTGACCCGACAGGGAGGGCGAACTACGAGCAGTACTTC; cdr3_aa: CAISDPTGRANYEQYF; j_call: TRBJ2-7; d_call: -; v_call: TRBV10-3; clone_size: once
cdr3_nt: TGTGCCAGCAGCCCCTACAGTGACGGCTACACCTTC; cdr3_aa: CASSPYSDGYTF; j_call: TRBJ1-2; d_call: -; v_call: TRBV5-8; clone_size: -
cdr3_nt: TGTGCCAGCAGTTTCAGCGGGAGATCCTCCTACGAGCAGTACTTC; cdr3_aa: CASSFSGRSSYEQYF; j_call: TRBJ2-7; d_call: TRBD2; v_call: TRBV6-5; clone_size: -